The 14 T cell receptor beta chains in this list originate from one sample, sequenced in a study of cytomegalovirus exposure and HLA in healthy donors. In the PCR, 60 Vbeta and 13 Jbeta primers were used. Clones were sequenced by immunoSEQ multiplex PCR, and TCRdb holds only the in-frame ones, with some missing. Among 150,000 to 200,000 clones, 65% to 80% were seen once, and the ten largest hold approximately 4.7%. Material: PBMCs. All receptors derive from a woman younger than 45 in good health and CMV-seropositive.

The gene calls are TRBV11-2 and TRBJ2-7, with no clear D. CDR1 is SGHAT and CDR2 is FQNNGV in the germline V gene. Trimming shortened V by 4 bases and J by 2 bases, and 3 bases separated the two germline ends. There are 11 residues in the CDR3. CDR3 in amino acids: CASSSTYEQYF. The CDR3 bases are TGTGCCAGCAGCTCCACCTACGAGCAGTACTTC.

The rearrangement uses TRBV6-5 and TRBJ2-1; tentative D call: TRBD1 (6 bases). V lost 5 bases and J lost 10, with 9 bases in between. The CDR3 length is 11 residues. CDR1 is MNHEY, CDR2 SVGAGI, per germline. The CDR3 DNA reads as TGTGCCAGCAGTCCCGGGACAGAGCAGTTCTTC. Its protein product is CASSPGTEQFF.

V usage is TRBV13 and J usage is TRBJ1-3; the D gene is possibly TRBD1 (6 bases). CDR1 is PRHDT, CDR2 FYEKMQ, per germline (reference sequence). CDR3 length equals 14 residues. Between the trimmed V and J ends, which lost 5 bases and 2 bases, there was a span of 10 bases. As DNA, the CDR3 is TGTGCCAGCAGCGCCTACAGGGCTGGAAACACCATATATTTT. This sequence encodes CASSAYRAGNTIYF. Combining the CDR3 with reference TRBV13 and TRBJ1-3 gives the whole variable domain AAGVIQSPRHLIKEKRETATLKCYPIPRHDTVYWYQQGPGQDPQFLISFYEKMQSDKGSIPDRFSAQQFSDYHSELNMSSLELGDSALYFCASSAYRAGNTIYFGEGSWLTVV.

This chain uses TRBV4-1 with TRBJ1-2; D call uncertain. V was clipped by 4 bases and J by 1 base, with 16 bases between them. Germline-derived CDR1 and CDR2 are MGHRA and YSYEKL. This CDR3 comprises 16 residues. This chain's CDR3 is CASSPRALDYNYGYTF. CDR3 nucleotide sequence: TGCGCCAGCAGCCCCCGGGCCCTCGACTATAACTATGGCTACACCTTC.

The chain combines TRBV7-9 with TRBJ1-2; the D gene is possibly TRBD1 (5 bases). CDR3 length: 14 residues. V was pared by 2 bases and J by 3 bases, with 10 bases between. Germline V gene lookup returns CDR1 SEHNR and CDR2 FQNEAQ (reference sequence). The CDR3 nucleotides read TGTGCCAGCAGCTTACAGGGCGGTGACTATGGCTACACCTTC. Translating it yields CASSLQGGDYGYTF.

This clone is judged medium-sized (0.01 to 0.1%). The chain carries TRBV25-1 and TRBJ1-4; 10 bases line up with TRBD1. V lost 2 bases, J lost 6 bases, and 0 bases stayed unmatched. This CDR3 is built from 14 residues. In germline, CDR1 is MGHDK, CDR2 SYGVNS. The CDR3 reads CASSEGTGDEKLFF. The CDR3 DNA follows: TGTGCCAGCAGTGAAGGGACAGGGGATGAAAAACTGTTTTTT.

CDR3 protein: CASSPRSDGSSGNTIYF. Here the CDR3 DNA reads TGTGCCAGCTCACCACGTAGCGACGGATCCTCTGGAAACACCATATATTTT. The gene calls are TRBV18 and TRBJ1-3; D not resolved. CDR1 is KGHSH, CDR2 LQKENI, per germline. Trimming shortened V by 1 base and J by 0 bases, and 13 bases separated the two germline ends. CDR3 length: 17 residues.

The rearrangement uses TRBV9 and TRBJ1-2, with 10 bases matching TRBD1. The CDR3 consists of 15 residues. CDR1 and CDR2 (germline): SGDLS, YYNGEE. V lost 2 bases to trimming and J lost 5 bases; unmatched junction nucleotides: 6. CDR3 sequence reads: CASSVGTGAGYGYTF. The CDR3 coding sequence is TGTGCCAGCAGCGTCGGGACAGGGGCCGGGTATGGCTACACCTTC.

The CDR3 reads CASSPRGDSNQPQHF. CDR3 DNA: TGTGCCAGCAGCCCTCGGGGTGATAGCAATCAGCCCCAGCATTTT. The chain uses TRBV7-9 and TRBJ1-5; no clear D gene. The CDR3 has 15 residues. V lost 5 bases, J lost 0 bases, and 11 bases lay in between. Per germline, CDR1 SEHNR and CDR2 FQNEAQ (reference sequence).

This chain links TRBV15 with TRBJ1-2, with D possibly matching TRBD1 (5 bases). This CDR3 region has 14 residues. Germline CDR1 is LNHNV and CDR2 is YYDKDF (reference sequence). The germline V and J ends were trimmed by 0 bases and 4 bases, with 9 bases remaining between them. DNA of the CDR3: TGTGCCACCAGCAGAGATGGGGGGAGCTATGGCTACACCTTC. Protein: CATSRDGGSYGYTF.

CDR3 in DNA: TGTGCCAGCAGTTACTCGAGAGCAAGCGAGACCCAGTACTTC. This sequence encodes CASSYSRASETQYF. The genes are TRBV6-5 and TRBJ2-5; D gene unclear. The germline V gene has CDR1 MNHEY and CDR2 SVGAGI. Trimming removed 0 bases from V and 5 bases from J, with 10 bases in between. This CDR3 spans 14 amino acids.

CDR3 in amino acids: CASSLVPSGMVYEQYF. The CDR3 region has the DNA TGTGCCAGCAGCTTAGTTCCTAGCGGGATGGTATACGAGCAGTACTTC. The rearrangement joins TRBV7-2 to TRBJ2-7; 9 nucleotides line up with TRBD2. The V gene end was trimmed by 1 base and the J gene end by 4 bases; junction bases not matched to a gene: 8. The length of the CDR3 is 16 residues. CDR1 is SGHTA, CDR2 FQGNSA, per germline.

V usage is TRBV5-1 and J usage is TRBJ1-2; TRBD1 matches 10 bases. V lost 3 bases, J lost 4 bases, and 3 bases stayed unmatched. Germline-derived CDR1 and CDR2 are SGHRS and YFSETQ. The CDR3 runs to 14 residues. The CDR3 DNA reads TGCGCCAGCAGCTCCGGACAGGGGGGCTATGGCTACACCTTC. Encoded protein: CASSSGQGGYGYTF.

This clone was counted once. The chain links TRBV10-1 to TRBJ2-2; the D gene is possibly TRBD1 (5 bases). This CDR3 has 17 residues. Germline CDR1 reads WNHNN; CDR2 reads SYGVQD (reference sequence). V was trimmed by 0 bases and J by 4 bases, leaving 15 bases between them. The DNA for the CDR3 is TGCGCCAGCAGTGAGTCCAAAGTAGACAGTCCCACCGGGGAGCTGTTTTTT. As protein: CASSESKVDSPTGELFF.